This paragraph reports one T cell receptor (beta chain). Its antigen is not known. Only in-frame clones appear in the TCRdb table, and some are missing; sequencing was by immunoSEQ multiplex PCR. The data show roughly 150,000 clones, with 94% seen just once and approximately 1.8% held by the top ten. The data belong to a study of cytomegalovirus exposure and HLA in healthy donors. Study conclusions and caveats: According to a later analysis, TCR clusters from the first cohort tended to co-occur in the approximately 130 validation repertoires.

Germline V gene sequence: CDR1 MDHEN, CDR2 SYDVKM. V was clipped by 2 bases and J by 0 bases, with 18 bases between them. This CDR3 has 18 amino acids. Sequences were obtained from PBMCs. The source is a man between 18 and 35 years old in good health and CMV-seropositive. The chain uses TRBV28 and TRBJ2-3; tentatively, D is TRBD1 (6 bases). CDR3 nucleotides: TGTGCCAGCAGTTTAGTCAGCCACAGGGAAATAAGCACAGATACGCAGTATTTT. The encoded protein is CASSLVSHREISTDTQYF.